This section outlines one T cell receptor beta chain sequence together with its context. The data were taken from a study of radiation and T cells in renal cell carcinoma. CDR3 length: 15 residues. Germline V gene data show CDR1 as SGHRS and CDR2 as YFSETQ. J lost 8 bases, V lost 3 bases, and 5 bases had no gene match. The time point denotes: baseline pretreatment blood. Specified treatment: 15 Gy SBRT to primary tumor, nephrectomy 4 weeks later. Serial blood draws occurred at baseline and 2 and 4 weeks post-SBRT. Clear cell pathology was present in this patient's renal cell carcinoma. Repertoires were generated with immunoSEQ multiplex PCR, while TCRdb's copy carries only in-frame clones and drops some. The data hold 100,000 to 150,000 clones, with around 84% observed a single time.

The rearrangement uses TRBV5-1 and TRBJ2-1; 13 bases fit TRBD2. The origin of this receptor is an older woman with renal cell carcinoma. This material consisted of blood, taken from a patient whose treatment included radiotherapy and nephrectomy. CDR3 nucleotides: TGCGCCAGCAGCTGGACTAGCGGGAGTCGTGATGAGCAGTTCTTC. Its protein product is CASSWTSGSRDEQFF. The entire variable domain, with the rest obtained from reference TRBV5-1 and TRBJ2-1, is as follows: KAGVTQTPRYLIKTRGQQVTLSCSPISGHRSVSWYQQTPGQGLQFLFEYFSETQRNKGNFPGRFSGRQFSNSRSEMNVSTLELGDSALYLCASSWTSGSRDEQFFGPGTRLTVL.